A selection of T cell receptor beta chains follows, all from one sample in a study of T cell clones after liver transplantation. The data were produced by immunoSEQ multiplex PCR, yet TCRdb's version contains in-frame clones alone and is incomplete. The sample yields about 47,000 clones, 86% seen once. The sequencing used CD8+ T cells from blood, collected 12 months after liver transplant. These receptors were collected from a human patient who received a liver transplant. The T cells may partly be graft donor cells. CDR3s include the opening cysteine and the closing phenylalanine or tryptophan.

TRBV5-6	TRBJ1-1	CASSLVWTGDTEAFF
TRBV5-5	TRBJ1-3	CASSLVPGNTIYF
TRBV27	TRBJ2-1	CASSPSGTGAPSYNEQFF
TRBV29-1	TRBJ2-6	CSVVGTDVPSGANVLTF
TRBV28	TRBJ1-2	CASSPLSGTGGNYGYTF
TRBV10-3	TRBJ2-7	CAISVGGGSSYEQYF
TRBV6-9	TRBJ1-1	CASSSSGGQMNTEAFF
TRBV4-1	TRBJ2-1	CASSQGVGNYNEQFF
TRBV5-1	TRBJ1-1	CASTGPGAEAFF
TRBV2	TRBJ1-5	CASEGPGNQPQHF
TRBV28	TRBJ2-1	CASSLEIGTGKYNEQFF
TRBV7-2	TRBJ2-7	CASSVGLIHEQYF
TRBV27	TRBJ2-2	CASRPGEFTGELFF
TRBV29-1	TRBJ2-6	CSVEDRIANVLTF
TRBV9	TRBJ2-3	CASSVGASSTDTQYF
TRBV28	TRBJ1-4	CASGGEDGEKLFF
TRBV29-1	TRBJ2-1	CSVEASGNEQFF
TRBV27	TRBJ2-7	CASSLSAAILDEQYF
TRBV27	TRBJ2-1	CASSSIPAEATYNEQFF
TRBV28	TRBJ1-1	CASSFANTEAFF
TRBV7-9	TRBJ2-2	CASSPRGPNTGELFF
TRBV14	TRBJ2-1	CASSDGVTGVYNEQFF